A selection of T cell receptor beta chains follows, all from one sample in a study of blood T cell repertoires in COVID-19. Method: immunoSEQ multiplex PCR; TCRdb's copy keeps in-frame clones and lacks some. Seen here are some 370,000 clones, roughly four fifths observed once, and the top ten hold 5% to 5.5%. The specimen was PBMCs or T cells enriched from blood (not recorded which). Receptors originate from a woman between 45 and 60 years old who had recovered from COVID-19. The CDR3 runs from the conserved cysteine through the conserved F or W. Fields, in order: V gene, J gene, CDR3 protein.

>TRBV19|TRBJ1-4
CASSILQGTGIEKLFF
>TRBV27|TRBJ2-3
CASSLLGQGFTDTQYF
>TRBV5-6|TRBJ2-7
CASSLGLAGAYEQYF
>TRBV11-2|TRBJ2-3
CASSFGLGSQSTDTQYF
>TRBV5-1|TRBJ1-1
CASSLAGTGVNTEAFF
>TRBV5-4|TRBJ2-7
CASSLGPVGLAGEQYF
>TRBV29-1|TRBJ2-1
CSVEGDLSRGIYNEQFF
>TRBV7-6|TRBJ1-3
CASSLSGSYSGNTIYF
>TRBV2|TRBJ2-3
CASSRRESYTDTQYF
>TRBV6-5|TRBJ1-3
CATRRDGSGNTIYF
>TRBV19|TRBJ1-1
CASSIGVRRPEAFF
>TRBV9|TRBJ1-5
CASSVGTGPSNQPQHF
>TRBV5-6|TRBJ2-2
CASSPRRTGPAGELFF
>TRBV27|TRBJ1-4
CASRTGHEKLFF
>TRBV14|TRBJ1-2
CASSPRTEVGYTF
>TRBV11-2|TRBJ1-1
CASSLDNNGVTEAFF